A selection of T cell receptor beta chains follows, all from one sample in a study of shared clonotypes between healthy human individuals. Measured with immunoSEQ multiplex PCR; TCRdb has only the in-frame clones, and not every one. The profile shows roughly 2.2 million clones, approximately 95% of them singletons. Sequencing was performed on naive CD4+ T cells from PBMCs. Every receptor here comes from a man aged 18 to 29 in good health. Some clones in this sample may be carry-over from other donors' samples. The CDR3 runs from the conserved cysteine through the conserved F or W. The order of the fields is D gene, J gene, V gene, clone size, CDR3 protein, CDR3 DNA. The D gene is left open where the match is weak. For some rows the clone size is stated as once, few or many, or as a class when expanded; others skip it.

- | TRBJ1-2 | TRBV6-5 | - | CASSLHPNYGYTF | TGTGCCAGCAGCTTACACCCAAACTATGGCTACACCTTC
- | TRBJ2-5 | TRBV5-1 | - | CASSLAPGSQETQYF | TGCGCCAGCAGCTTGGCGCCGGGATCTCAAGAGACCCAGTACTTC
TRBD2 | TRBJ2-1 | TRBV28 | - | CASSFYLAGYNEQFF | TGTGCCAGCAGTTTTTATCTAGCGGGTTACAATGAGCAGTTCTTC
- | TRBJ1-2 | TRBV28 | - | CASRYGPTYGYTF | TGTGCCAGCAGGTATGGGCCAACGTATGGCTACACCTTC
TRBD1 | TRBJ2-2 | TRBV13 | - | CASSSLLRTGDKNTGELFF | TGTGCCAGCAGCTCCCTCCTTAGGACAGGGGACAAGAACACCGGGGAGCTGTTTTTT
- | TRBJ1-3 | TRBV28 | - | CASSLVSSGNTIYF | TGTGCCAGCAGTTTAGTTAGCTCTGGAAACACCATATATTTT
- | TRBJ2-3 | TRBV5-1 | - | CASSLEDYTDTQYF | TGCGCCAGCAGCTTGGAAGATTACACAGATACGCAGTATTTT
- | TRBJ2-5 | TRBV11-1 | - | CASSLRLAGEETQYF | TGTGCCAGCAGCTTAAGGTTGGCAGGGGAGGAGACCCAGTACTTC
TRBD2 | TRBJ2-2 | TRBV5-1 | - | CASSSAGTRNTGELFF | TGCGCCAGCAGTTCGGCCGGGACTAGGAACACCGGGGAGCTGTTTTTT
- | TRBJ2-1 | TRBV19 | - | CASSYRRSSYNEQFF | TGTGCCAGTAGCTATCGTAGGAGCTCCTACAATGAGCAGTTCTTC
TRBD1 | TRBJ1-4 | TRBV7-9 | - | CASARGPNEKLFF | TGTGCCAGCGCCAGGGGGCCTAATGAAAAACTGTTTTTT
- | TRBJ2-1 | TRBV14 | once | CASSQGLGEGNEQFF | TGTGCCAGCAGCCAAGGTCTAGGAGAAGGCAATGAGCAGTTCTTC
- | TRBJ2-7 | TRBV19 | - | CASRETGRMGYEQYF | TGTGCCAGTAGAGAGACCGGACGTATGGGTTACGAGCAGTACTTC
TRBD2 | TRBJ2-7 | TRBV7-3 | - | CASSLLAGGPYEQYF | TGTGCCAGCAGCTTGTTAGCGGGAGGGCCTTACGAGCAGTACTTC
- | TRBJ2-7 | TRBV5-1 | - | CASSLDTEGKTF | TGCGCCAGCAGCTTGGATACTGAGGGGAAGACGTTC
TRBD1 | TRBJ1-2 | TRBV18 | once | CASSPRSDRVVSYGYTF | TGTGCCAGCTCACCACGTTCCGACAGGGTAGTTTCCTATGGCTACACCTTC
- | TRBJ1-5 | TRBV2 | - | CASSEESGLGQPQHF | TGTGCCAGCAGTGAAGAATCGGGATTGGGTCAGCCCCAGCATTTT
- | TRBJ2-3 | TRBV5-5 | - | CASSFQSTSLDTQYF | TGTGCCAGCAGCTTCCAGTCGACTAGTTTGGATACGCAGTATTTT
TRBD2 | TRBJ2-1 | TRBV5-1 | - | CASSPGTSGGEQFF | TGCGCCAGCAGCCCTGGGACTAGCGGAGGTGAGCAGTTCTTC
- | TRBJ2-6 | TRBV5-1 | - | CASSVAGTASSGANVLTF | TGCGCCAGCAGCGTAGCCGGGACGGCAAGCTCTGGGGCCAACGTCCTGACTTTC
- | TRBJ1-5 | TRBV28 | - | CASSFGNQPQHF | TGTGCCAGCAGTTTCGGCAATCAGCCCCAGCATTTT
- | TRBJ2-7 | TRBV6-5 | - | CASSYRAGPYEQYF | TGTGCCAGCAGTTACCGCGCAGGCCCCTACGAGCAGTACTTC
- | TRBJ2-5 | TRBV28 | - | CASSSPGIQTQYF | TGTGCCAGCAGTTCCCCGGGTATTCAGACCCAGTACTTC
TRBD2 | TRBJ2-7 | TRBV7-6 | - | CASSYLGGGVYEQYF | TGTGCCAGCAGCTATCTCGGGGGAGGGGTCTACGAGCAGTACTTC
- | TRBJ2-2 | TRBV5-1 | - | CASSLAPPNTGELFF | TGCGCCAGCAGCTTGGCCCCTCCGAACACCGGGGAGCTGTTTTTT
TRBD1 | TRBJ2-4 | TRBV6-1 | - | CASSDKGTGEWGKNIQYF | TGTGCCAGCAGTGATAAGGGGACAGGGGAGTGGGGCAAAAACATTCAGTACTTC
TRBD2 | TRBJ2-3 | TRBV7-3 | - | CASSLRAGGVTDTQYF | TGTGCCAGCAGCTTAAGGGCGGGAGGTGTAACAGATACGCAGTATTTT
TRBD2 | TRBJ2-7 | TRBV11-2 | - | CASSLSAGDFYEQYF | TGTGCCAGCAGCTTATCGGCGGGGGACTTCTACGAGCAGTACTTC
- | TRBJ1-2 | TRBV6-1 | - | CASSEALRSGLYGYTF | TGTGCCAGCAGTGAAGCGCTTCGGTCGGGGCTCTATGGCTACACCTTC
- | TRBJ2-2 | TRBV28 | - | CASTGGRNANTGELFF | TGTGCCAGCACCGGGGGCCGCAACGCGAACACCGGGGAGCTGTTTTTT
- | TRBJ2-3 | TRBV7-2 | - | CASSQENTDTQYF | TGTGCCAGCAGCCAGGAAAACACAGATACGCAGTATTTT
- | TRBJ2-7 | TRBV7-8 | - | CASSRQTPAEQYF | TGTGCCAGCAGCCGACAGACCCCTGCTGAGCAGTACTTC
- | TRBJ2-5 | TRBV5-1 | once | CASSLEGTRGETQYF | TGCGCCAGCAGCTTGGAGGGCACTAGGGGGGAGACCCAGTACTTC
- | TRBJ1-4 | TRBV4-2 | - | CASSPYDSDNEKLFF | TGTGCCAGCAGCCCTTACGACAGCGATAATGAAAAACTGTTTTTT
TRBD2 | TRBJ2-5 | TRBV5-1 | - | CASSWGLAGLQETQYF | TGCGCCAGCAGCTGGGGACTAGCGGGCCTACAAGAGACCCAGTACTTC
- | TRBJ1-1 | TRBV5-1 | once | CASSLAGTRTEAFF | TGCGCCAGCAGCTTGGCCGGGACCAGGACTGAAGCTTTCTTT
- | TRBJ1-3 | TRBV6-1 | - | CASSEAHTGNTIYF | TGTGCCAGCAGTGAAGCTCACACCGGAAACACCATATATTTT
- | TRBJ2-7 | TRBV7-8 | - | CASSLVPPTRDSYEQYF | TGTGCCAGCAGCTTAGTTCCACCGACTAGGGATTCCTACGAGCAGTACTTC
TRBD1 | TRBJ1-2 | TRBV4-1 | - | CASSLRDREYGYTF | TGCGCCAGCAGCCTCCGAGACAGGGAGTATGGCTACACCTTC
TRBD1 | TRBJ2-7 | TRBV18 | - | CASSPFPGQGGHEQYF | TGTGCCAGCTCACCATTCCCGGGACAGGGGGGCCACGAGCAGTACTTC
- | TRBJ1-1 | TRBV7-9 | few | CASSPRTSTEAFF | TGTGCCAGCAGCCCTCGGACGAGCACTGAAGCTTTCTTT
TRBD2 | TRBJ2-2 | TRBV7-8 | - | CASSPNSGSITGELFF | TGTGCCAGCAGCCCTAATAGCGGGAGTATCACCGGGGAGCTGTTTTTT